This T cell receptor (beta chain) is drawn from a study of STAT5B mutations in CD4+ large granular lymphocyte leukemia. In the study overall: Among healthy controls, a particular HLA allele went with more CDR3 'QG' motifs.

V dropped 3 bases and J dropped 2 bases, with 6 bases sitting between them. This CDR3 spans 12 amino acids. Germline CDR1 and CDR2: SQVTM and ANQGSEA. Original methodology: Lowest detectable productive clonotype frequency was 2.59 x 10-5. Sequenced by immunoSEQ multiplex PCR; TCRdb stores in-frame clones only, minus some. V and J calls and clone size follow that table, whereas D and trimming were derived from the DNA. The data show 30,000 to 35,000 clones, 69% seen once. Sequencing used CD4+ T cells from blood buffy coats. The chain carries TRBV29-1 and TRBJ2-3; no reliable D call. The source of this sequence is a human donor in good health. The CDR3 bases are TGCAGCGTTGATCTCCCCACAGATACGCAGTATTTT. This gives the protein CSVDLPTDTQYF.